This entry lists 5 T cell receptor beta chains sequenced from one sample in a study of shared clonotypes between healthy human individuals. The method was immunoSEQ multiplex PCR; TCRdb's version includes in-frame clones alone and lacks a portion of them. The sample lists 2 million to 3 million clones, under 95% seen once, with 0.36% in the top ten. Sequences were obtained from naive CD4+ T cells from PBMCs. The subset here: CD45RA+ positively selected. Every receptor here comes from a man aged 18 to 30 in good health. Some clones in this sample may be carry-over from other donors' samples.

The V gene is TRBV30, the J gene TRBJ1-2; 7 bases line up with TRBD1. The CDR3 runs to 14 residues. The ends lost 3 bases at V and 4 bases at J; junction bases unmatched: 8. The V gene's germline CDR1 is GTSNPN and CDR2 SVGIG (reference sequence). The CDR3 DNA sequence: TGTGCCTGGAGGTTGGGCAGGGGGGTCTATGGCTACACCTTC. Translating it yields CAWRLGRGVYGYTF.

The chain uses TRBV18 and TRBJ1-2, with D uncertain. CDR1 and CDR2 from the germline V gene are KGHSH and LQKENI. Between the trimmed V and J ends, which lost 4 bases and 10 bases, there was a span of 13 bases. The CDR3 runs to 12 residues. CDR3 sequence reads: CASSQGRADYTF. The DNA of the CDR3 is TGTGCCAGCTCACAAGGGAGGGCGGACTACACCTTC.

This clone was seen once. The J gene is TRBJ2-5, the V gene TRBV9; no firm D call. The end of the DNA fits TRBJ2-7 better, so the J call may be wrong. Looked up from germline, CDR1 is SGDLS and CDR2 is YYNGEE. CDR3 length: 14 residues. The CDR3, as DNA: TGTGCCAGCAGCCCCACACGGAGCTCCTACGAGCAGTACTTC. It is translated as CASSPTRSSYEQYF.

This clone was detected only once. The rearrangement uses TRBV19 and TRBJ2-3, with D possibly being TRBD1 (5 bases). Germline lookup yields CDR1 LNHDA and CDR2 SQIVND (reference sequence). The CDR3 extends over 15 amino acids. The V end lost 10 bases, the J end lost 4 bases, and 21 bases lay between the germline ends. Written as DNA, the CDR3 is TGTGCCACCCAGGGCCGCGACGATCGCCCAGATACGCAGTATTTT. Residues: CATQGRDDRPDTQYF. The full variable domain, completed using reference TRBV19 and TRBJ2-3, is DGGITQSPKYLFRKEGQNVTLSCEQNLNHDAMYWYRQDPGQGLRLIYYSQIVNDFQKGDIAEGYSVSREKKESFPLTVTSAQKNPTAFYLCATQGRDDRPDTQYFGPGTRLTVL.

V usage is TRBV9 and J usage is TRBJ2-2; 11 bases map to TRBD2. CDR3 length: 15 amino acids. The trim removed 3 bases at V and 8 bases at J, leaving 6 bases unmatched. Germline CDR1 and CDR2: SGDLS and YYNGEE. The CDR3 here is CASSALAGGAGELFF. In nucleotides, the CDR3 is TGTGCCAGCAGCGCATTAGCGGGAGGGGCGGGGGAGCTGTTTTTT.